This is a list of T cell receptor beta chains from one sample in a study of glioma-infiltrating T cells after dendritic cell vaccination. Here immunoSEQ multiplex PCR was the method, and the copy in TCRdb shows in-frame clones only, minus some. This sample has around 78,000 clones; around 86% occur once, and the top ten carry approximately 2%. Sequenced here: blood, sampled after dendritic cell vaccination. The receptors shown here come from a human donor with glioblastoma. The CDR3 runs from the conserved cysteine through the conserved F or W. D genes are given only for firm matches. For some rows the clone size is stated as once, few or many, or as a class when expanded; others skip it.

D	size	V	J	CDR3	DNA
-	once	TRBV7-2	TRBJ2-7	CASSFALDDYEQYF	TGTGCCAGCAGCTTCGCCCTAGACGATTACGAGCAGTACTTC
-	-	TRBV5-6	TRBJ1-2	CASSFDTAVTYGYTF	TGTGCCAGCAGCTTTGATACAGCCGTAACCTATGGCTACACCTTC
TRBD1	-	TRBV7-3	TRBJ2-2	CASNAGTGEQELFF	TGTGCCAGCAACGCAGGGACAGGGGAGCAGGAGCTGTTTTTT
-	-	TRBV21-1	TRBJ2-7	CASSTQQLASPDEQYF	TGTGCCAGCAGCACGCAACAGCTTGCGTCTCCTGACGAGCAGTACTTC
TRBD2	-	TRBV6-5	TRBJ2-1	CASSLAGDEQFF	TGTGCCAGCAGTTTAGCGGGGGATGAGCAGTTCTTC
-	few	TRBV10-2	TRBJ1-2	CASSESTLGAINYGYTF	TGCGCCAGCAGTGAGTCGACTCTAGGGGCTATCAACTATGGCTACACCTTC
-	-	TRBV18	TRBJ1-2	CASSVEGRGGYTF	TGTGCCAGCTCTGTGGAGGGAAGGGGTGGCTACACCTTC
-	-	TRBV29-1	TRBJ1-2	CSVMNGGRYGYTF	TGCAGCGTCATGAACGGGGGACGATATGGCTACACCTTC
-	-	TRBV7-2	TRBJ2-5	CASSATGEETQYF	TGTGCCAGCAGCGCCACAGGAGAGGAGACCCAGTACTTC
-	-	TRBV11-2	TRBJ1-1	CASSLGQVTMNTEAFF	TGTGCCAGCAGCTTAGGCCAGGTTACCATGAACACTGAAGCTTTCTTT
-	once	TRBV7-6	TRBJ1-1	CASSSGYGTEAFF	TGTGCCAGCAGCTCGGGGTACGGCACTGAAGCTTTCTTT
TRBD2	-	TRBV4-1	TRBJ2-1	CASSQGPGGFYNEQFF	TGCGCCAGCAGCCAAGGTCCGGGGGGATTCTACAATGAGCAGTTCTTC
TRBD1	-	TRBV4-1	TRBJ2-7	CASSQGPPGQEGLEQYF	TGCGCCAGCAGCCAAGGCCCGCCGGGACAGGAGGGTCTCGAGCAGTACTTC
-	few	TRBV6-5	TRBJ1-2	CASSYSGGNYGYTF	TGTGCCAGCAGTTACTCGGGGGGTAACTATGGCTACACCTTC
TRBD1	-	TRBV7-2	TRBJ2-3	CASNPTGPSTDTQYF	TGTGCCAGCAACCCGACAGGGCCGAGCACAGATACGCAGTATTTT
TRBD1	once	TRBV2	TRBJ1-5	CASTGTGGPQNQPQHF	TGTGCCAGCACCGGGACAGGGGGCCCTCAAAATCAGCCCCAGCATTTT
TRBD2	-	TRBV28	TRBJ2-7	CASRQSLGLSGGDEQYF	TGTGCCAGCAGACAATCATTGGGACTATCGGGAGGGGACGAGCAGTACTTC
-	once	TRBV12-5	TRBJ2-3	CASGFGDGRTDTQYF	TGTGCTAGTGGTTTTGGAGACGGCCGCACAGATACGCAGTATTTT
-	-	TRBV11-3	TRBJ2-1	CASSLEGDINEQFF	TGTGCCAGCAGCTTAGAGGGCGACATCAATGAGCAGTTCTTC
-	once	TRBV7-2	TRBJ2-5	CASSSSETQYF	TGTGCCAGCAGCTCCTCAGAGACCCAGTACTTC
TRBD1	-	TRBV18	TRBJ2-5	CASTTGGLETQYF	TGTGCCAGCACCACAGGGGGCTTGGAGACCCAGTACTTC
-	-	TRBV6-1	TRBJ1-2	CASSDEFGYTF	TGTGCCAGCAGTGATGAGTTTGGCTACACCTTC
TRBD1	few	TRBV6-1	TRBJ1-4	CASSDAYRGRGEKLFF	TGTGCCAGCAGTGACGCGTACAGGGGGCGAGGGGAAAAACTGTTTTTT
-	-	TRBV7-8	TRBJ1-1	CASSLVHNTGTFLAEAFF	TGTGCCAGCAGCTTAGTTCATAATACCGGGACTTTTCTTGCTGAAGCTTTCTTT
TRBD2	-	TRBV5-1	TRBJ2-3	CASSPGLAGGTDTQYF	TGCGCCAGCAGCCCCGGACTAGCGGGGGGCACAGATACGCAGTATTTT
-	-	TRBV7-2	TRBJ2-1	CASSLDRRGLGEQFF	TGTGCCAGCAGCTTAGATCGTCGAGGTCTCGGGGAGCAGTTCTTC
-	-	TRBV12-5	TRBJ2-3	CASGGRGRSDTQYF	TGTGCTAGTGGTGGGCGGGGGCGCTCAGATACGCAGTATTTT
-	-	TRBV7-2	TRBJ1-5	CASSLVGGSGQPQHF	TGTGCCAGCAGCTTAGTCGGAGGGTCGGGACAGCCCCAGCATTTT
-	-	TRBV5-4	TRBJ2-7	CASSLTGRGGEQYF	TGTGCCAGCAGCTTGACAGGGAGAGGTGGCGAGCAGTACTTC
TRBD1	once	TRBV29-1	TRBJ2-7	CSVEGQGKYEQYF	TGCAGCGTTGAAGGACAGGGGAAGTACGAGCAGTACTTC
-	-	TRBV7-7	TRBJ1-1	CASSSGLGDTEAFF	TGTGCTAGCAGCTCCGGTCTGGGAGACACTGAAGCTTTCTTT
-	-	TRBV28	TRBJ1-2	CASSLGGAGLYGYTF	TGTGCCAGCAGTTTGGGGGGGGCTGGACTCTATGGCTACACCTTC
TRBD2	-	TRBV27	TRBJ2-3	CASTPLTSGGRGDTQYF	TGTGCCAGCACCCCCTTAACTAGCGGGGGGAGGGGAGATACGCAGTATTTT
TRBD1	-	TRBV6-1	TRBJ1-5	CATATGDSNQPQHF	TGTGCCACCGCGACAGGGGATAGCAATCAGCCCCAGCATTTT
TRBD2	-	TRBV4-2	TRBJ2-5	CASSQGSLSGTQETQYF	TGTGCCAGCAGCCAGGGGTCTCTTAGCGGGACCCAAGAGACCCAGTACTTC
TRBD1	-	TRBV5-1	TRBJ2-7	CASSPPGQGTYEQYF	TGCGCCAGCAGCCCACCGGGACAGGGAACTTACGAGCAGTACTTC
-	-	TRBV15	TRBJ2-5	CATSRDLSGVETQYF	TGTGCCACCAGCAGAGATCTCTCAGGGGTGGAGACCCAGTACTTC
-	-	TRBV5-1	TRBJ2-3	CASSLGRPRGVSPQYF	TGCGCCAGCAGCTTGGGACGACCGCGGGGCGTGTCTCCGCAGTATTTT
TRBD2	-	TRBV2	TRBJ2-7	CARGASGSRGQYF	TGTGCCAGAGGGGCTAGCGGGAGTAGAGGGCAGTACTTC
TRBD1	few	TRBV6-6	TRBJ2-7	CASTTGQGREQYF	TGTGCCAGCACCACAGGACAGGGGCGTGAGCAGTACTTC
-	-	TRBV7-2	TRBJ1-6	CASRSKTGTYNSPLHF	TGTGCCAGCAGATCTAAGACAGGAACCTATAATTCACCCCTCCACTTT
-	once	TRBV4-1	TRBJ1-3	CASSQPPGTLGNTIYF	TGCGCCAGCAGCCAACCGCCCGGGACACTGGGAAACACCATATATTTT